This TCR beta chain came from a study of human T cells and chemical hapten exposure. Study as a whole: Patients received weekly diphenylcyclopropenone doses to the scalp throughout the approximately 25-week study. Study-level points and caveats: TCRs exceeding 1 in 1000 frequency stayed unchanged with DPC sensitization. Clustering by CDR3 similarity yielded significantly more large clusters from expanded TCRs than controls.

The time point is: patch test 1, 2 weeks after DPC sensitization. The treatment here: therapeutic diphenylcyclopropenone sensitization with weekly scalp DPC. Trimming at V came to 6 bases and at J to 6 bases, leaving 21 bases not matched to a gene. The CDR3 is 19 residues long. Germline V gives CDR1 MNHNS, CDR2 SASEGT. There are a few counts of this clonotype. Its antigen is unidentified. TCRdb called the RACE reads again in MiXCR, with one record for every CDR3 protein. Among about 120,000 distinct CDR3 sequences listed, about an eighth were seen once. The specimen was whole blood, collected in connection with sensitization to the hapten diphenylcyclopropenone (DPC). The rearrangement joins TRBV6-1 to TRBJ2-1, with 9 bases identical to TRBD1. The receptor was isolated from a man aged 18 to 29 with alopecia areata. Some clones in this sample may be carry-over from other donors' samples. The DNA of the CDR3 is TGTGCCAGCAGAGACCGACGCGGTCAGTTTTACAGGGGGCCCAATGAGCAGTTCTTC. Its protein product is CASRDRRGQFYRGPNEQFF.